This T cell receptor (beta chain) came from a study of T cell responses to AZD1222 COVID-19 vaccine. This CDR3 has 14 amino acids. V lost 7 bases and J lost 5, with 18 bases in between. The V gene's germline CDR1 is MDHEN and CDR2 SYDVKM. Assay: immunoSEQ multiplex PCR; the TCRdb copy retains only in-frame clones and omits some. The sample has more than 100,000 clones, about 87% seen once. The sample in question was peripheral blood, obtained on day 0 of AZD1222 vaccination. V is TRBV28 and J is TRBJ2-7, with D possibly being TRBD1 or TRBD2 (6 bases each). The TCR comes from an adult in good health. The DNA for the CDR3 is TGTGCCAGCATGATTGGGGGCGGGGACGACGAGCAGTACTTC. Translating it yields CASMIGGGDDEQYF. Together with reference TRBV28 and TRBJ2-7, the CDR3 gives the full variable domain: DVKVTQSSRYLVKRTGEKVFLECVQDMDHENMFWYRQDPGLGLRLIYFSYDVKMKEKGDIPEGYSVSREKKERFSLILESASTNQTSMYLCASMIGGGDDEQYFGPGTRLTVT.